Each of the 30 T cell receptor beta chains below was sequenced from the same sample in a study of T cells in Graves' hyperthyroidism and ophthalmopathy. RNA transcripts yielded amplified TCR beta CDR3 regions. A set of HTBI primers served as the primers for a first-round RT-PCR of the TCR CDR3. TCRdb passed the multiplex PCR reads through MiXCR, listing each CDR3 protein once. The data hold under 400,000 distinct CDR3 sequences, with 15% to 20% observed a single time. Sequencing input: blood. Receptors originate from a woman between 50 and 59 years old with Graves' hyperthyroidism.

This clonotype was counted a few times. The chain uses TRBV6-1 and TRBJ2-5; a weak D match, TRBD2 (7 bases). V gave up 5 bases and J gave up 4 bases, with 17 bases separating them. The CDR3 has 15 residues. Germline loops: CDR1 MNHNS, CDR2 SASEGT. CDR3 region: CASSYTAGAGETQYF. The CDR3 DNA sequence: TGTGCCAGCAGTTATACGGCGGGGGCAGGAGAGACCCAGTACTTC.

This clonotype was observed a handful of times. The chain uses TRBV20-1 and TRBJ1-6, with 7 bases matching TRBD1. Trimming took 6 bases from V and 5 from J; bases not matched to a gene: 4. The CDR3 is 13 residues long. The germline V gene encodes CDR1 DFQATT and CDR2 SNEGSKA (reference sequence). CDR3: CSARDSNNSPLHF. The CDR3 bases are TGCAGTGCCAGGGACAGCAATAATTCACCCCTCCACTTT.

This clonotype was picked up many times. The CDR3 nucleotides are TGTGCCTGGTCGGGACTAGGGTTCCCCGGGGAGCTGTTTTTT. It is translated as CAWSGLGFPGELFF. The chain recombines TRBV30 with TRBJ2-2; 8 nucleotides match TRBD2. The V segment lost 5 bases and the J segment 6 bases; nucleotides outside the gene matches: 8. CDR1 is GTSNPN and CDR2 is SVGIG in the germline V gene (reference sequence). This CDR3 comprises 14 residues. The variable domain in full, with the rest retrieved from reference TRBV30 and TRBJ2-2, is SQTIHQWPATLVQPVGSPLSLECTVEGTSNPNLYWYRQAAGRGLQLLFYSVGIGQISSEVPQNLSASRPQDRQFILSSKKLLLSDSGFYLCAWSGLGFPGELFFGEGSRLTVL.

This clonotype turned up a few times. The chain combines TRBV5-6 with TRBJ2-5; D not certain. Per germline, CDR1 SGHDT and CDR2 YYEEEE. Trimming removed 1 base at V and 2 bases at J, with 9 bases between. The CDR3 runs to 14 residues. The CDR3 sequence is CASSLPARQETQYF. The CDR3 DNA follows: TGTGCCAGCAGCTTGCCTGCCAGACAAGAGACCCAGTACTTC.

This clonotype was counted only a few times. The gene calls are TRBV15 and TRBJ1-4, with 7 bases lining up with TRBD1. The CDR3 runs to 14 residues. Germline V gene lookup returns CDR1 LNHNV and CDR2 YYDKDF (reference sequence). Trimming took 5 bases from V and 5 from J; bases not matched to a gene: 5. The CDR3 DNA follows: TGTGCCACCAGCGACAGGGCTCCCAATGAAAAACTGTTTTTT. Its translation: CATSDRAPNEKLFF.

This clonotype turned up a few times. CDR3 sequence reads: CASSLIAPPDTQYF. CDR3 nucleotide sequence: TGTGCCAGCAGCTTAATCGCGCCGCCAGATACGCAGTATTTT. This chain links TRBV7-3 with TRBJ2-3; D remains unclear. The V gene lost 1 base and the J gene lost 4 bases, with 9 bases spanning the gap. The CDR3 spans 14 residues. Germline V gene lookup returns CDR1 SGHTA and CDR2 FQGTGA.

The chain has TRBV30 and TRBJ2-3; possibly TRBD1 for D (5 bases). The germline V gene encodes CDR1 GTSNPN and CDR2 SVGIG (reference sequence). This CDR3 is 14 amino acids long. Trimming shortened V by 2 bases and J by 0 bases, and 9 bases separated the two germline ends. In DNA, the CDR3 is TGTGCCTGGAGTAAGGGGCTTAGCACAGATACGCAGTATTTT. This translates into CAWSKGLSTDTQYF. Full variable domain (missing parts from reference TRBV30 and TRBJ2-3): SQTIHQWPATLVQPVGSPLSLECTVEGTSNPNLYWYRQAAGRGLQLLFYSVGIGQISSEVPQNLSASRPQDRQFILSSKKLLLSDSGFYLCAWSKGLSTDTQYFGPGTRLTVL.

This clonotype was observed many times. The CDR3 DNA is TGTGCCCGAAATGAAGCCCCGGCCGGGGAGCTGTTTTTT. Translated: CARNEAPAGELFF. The rearrangement uses TRBV12-3 or TRBV12-4 and TRBJ2-2; no definite D call. This CDR3 region has 13 residues. Trimming stripped 11 bases from V and 6 bases from J, with 16 bases between.

This clonotype appeared a few times. The V call is TRBV27, the J call TRBJ2-3; D not resolved. Germline CDR1 MNHEY, CDR2 SMNVEV (reference sequence). There are 16 residues in the CDR3. Trimming removed 3 bases from V and 3 bases from J, with 16 bases in between. The CDR3 region is CASSFYPRDPTDTQYF. DNA of the CDR3: TGTGCCAGCAGTTTTTATCCCCGCGACCCAACAGATACGCAGTATTTT.

This chain links TRBV5-1 with TRBJ2-7, with TRBD1 matching 10 bases. The CDR3 sequence is 14 residues long. Germline values: CDR1 SGHRS, CDR2 YFSETQ. J lost 4 bases, V lost 1 base, and 2 bases had no gene match. The CDR3 coding sequence is TGCGCCAGCAGCTTGAGGGACAGGGGATACGAGCAGTACTTC. Its protein is CASSLRDRGYEQYF.

This clonotype has a count of ten or more. CDR3 loop: CASSRTGDAANEQFF. Here the CDR3 DNA reads TGTGCCAGCAGCCGAACAGGGGACGCCGCCAATGAGCAGTTCTTC. This chain uses TRBV12-3 or TRBV12-4 with TRBJ2-1, with 7 bases that match TRBD1. Trimming at V came to 6 bases and at J to 6 bases, leaving 11 bases not matched to a gene. This CDR3 has 15 amino acids.

This clonotype was counted ten times or more. The V gene is TRBV3-1, the J gene TRBJ1-4; D gene ambiguous. CDR1 and CDR2 (germline): LGHDT, YNNKEL (reference sequence). The CDR3 sequence is 14 residues long. Trimming stripped 0 bases from V and 10 bases from J, with 12 bases between. CDR3 sequence reads: CASSQEGTVRKLFF. DNA of the CDR3: TGTGCCAGCAGCCAAGAAGGAACAGTTCGAAAACTGTTTTTT.

This clonotype came up a few times. The chain combines TRBV6-1 with TRBJ1-1; D may be TRBD1 (6 bases). The length of the CDR3 is 13 residues. V was cut by 10 bases and J by 0 bases, with 12 bases left in between. In germline, CDR1 is MNHNS, CDR2 SASEGT. CDR3 nucleotides: TGTGCCACCGCCCGGGACATGAACACTGAAGCTTTCTTT. Its translation is CATARDMNTEAFF.

This chain joins TRBV20-1 and TRBJ2-1; 14 bases fit TRBD2. The V segment lost 3 bases and the J segment 1 base; nucleotides outside the gene matches: 5. There are 17 residues in the CDR3. CDR1 and CDR2 from the germline V gene are DFQATT and SNEGSKA (reference sequence). Written as DNA, the CDR3 is TGCAGTGCTAGGCGACTAGCGGGAGGGGGGTCCTACAATGAGCAGTTCTTC. Translation: CSARRLAGGGSYNEQFF.

The V and J genes are TRBV5-6 and TRBJ2-2; 7 bases match TRBD2. The CDR3 extends over 17 amino acids. V was pared by 1 base and J by 4 bases, with 10 bases of the junction left unmatched. Germline V lookup: CDR1 SGHDT, CDR2 YYEEEE. The CDR3 sequence is CASSLQSTGTTTGELFF. The CDR3 DNA follows: TGTGCCAGCAGCTTGCAAAGTACCGGGACTACCACCGGGGAGCTGTTTTTT.

The CDR3 DNA reads TGCAGCGCCGTCGCGGGACTAGCGCGAAATGAGCAGTTCTTC. It translates to CSAVAGLARNEQFF. The V gene is TRBV29-1, the J gene TRBJ2-1; 10 bases are a match to TRBD2. Trimming removed 7 bases from V and 7 bases from J; junction bases left unmatched: 10. The CDR3 consists of 14 residues. In germline, CDR1 is SQVTM, CDR2 ANQGSEA.

J is TRBJ2-3 and V is TRBV6-1, with 13 bases aligning to TRBD2. There are 18 residues in the CDR3. Germline assignment: CDR1 MNHNS and CDR2 SASEGT. With 5 bases clipped from V and 0 bases from J, the junction kept 8 bases outside the gene matches. This chain's CDR3 is CASSPAGTSGESTDTQYF. The CDR3, as DNA: TGTGCCAGCAGTCCCGCCGGGACTAGCGGGGAAAGCACAGATACGCAGTATTTT.

J is TRBJ2-5 and V is TRBV5-1, with 12 bases that match TRBD2. With V trimmed by 4 bases and J by 4 bases, 8 bases remained unmatched. From germline, CDR1 is SGHRS and CDR2 YFSETQ. This CDR3 spans 16 amino acids. The CDR3 loop reads CASSPLAGGPGETQYF. The DNA of the CDR3 is TGCGCCAGCAGCCCCCTAGCGGGGGGGCCAGGAGAGACCCAGTACTTC.

At least ten counts were recorded for this clonotype. The gene calls are TRBV5-4 and TRBJ2-5, with D possibly being TRBD2 (5 bases). The CDR3 sequence is 14 residues long. CDR1 and CDR2 from the germline V gene are SGHNT and YYREEE (reference sequence). Trimming left V 0 bases short and J 5 bases short, with 11 bases between. CDR3 protein: CASSLGGLRETQYF. The CDR3 DNA reads TGTGCCAGCAGCTTGGGAGGGCTTAGGGAGACCCAGTACTTC.

This clonotype was detected many times. The chain employs TRBV27 and TRBJ1-4, with D hard to call. The V and J ends lost 6 bases and 6 bases respectively, with 17 bases between them. Germline V CDR1 and CDR2: MNHEY, SMNVEV (reference sequence). The CDR3 totals 15 residues. The CDR3 DNA sequence: TGTGCCAGCAGCTCGACACCCGGCGGGGATGAAAAACTGTTTTTT. Its protein is CASSSTPGGDEKLFF. The whole variable domain, filled in from reference TRBV27 and TRBJ1-4, reads EAQVTQNPRYLITVTGKKLTVTCSQNMNHEYMSWYRQDPGLGLRQIYYSMNVEVTDKGDVPEGYKVSRKEKRNFPLILESPSPNQTSLYFCASSSTPGGDEKLFFGSGTQLSVL.

The chain combines TRBV7-9 with TRBJ2-2; D ambiguous. The germline gives CDR1 SEHNR, CDR2 FQNEAQ (reference sequence). V dropped 1 base and J dropped 9 bases, with 9 bases sitting between them. This CDR3 has 13 residues. The CDR3 is CASSLVGSRELFF. DNA of the CDR3: TGTGCCAGCAGCTTAGTCGGCAGCCGGGAGCTGTTTTTT. Filled out from reference TRBV7-9 and TRBJ2-2, the complete variable domain reads DTGVSQNPRHKITKRGQNVTFRCDPISEHNRLYWYRQTLGQGPEFLTYFQNEAQLEKSRLLSDRFSAERPKGSFSTLEIQRTEQGDSAMYLCASSLVGSRELFFGEGSRLTVL.

This clonotype was seen many times. This chain connects TRBV30 to TRBJ1-6; 7 positions agree with TRBD1. V trimming: 2 bases; J trimming: 6 bases; junction bases outside the gene matches: 4. The CDR3 loop spans 14 amino acids. The germline V gene encodes CDR1 GTSNPN and CDR2 SVGIG (reference sequence). In DNA form, the CDR3 reads TGTGCCTGGAGTAGGGGACAGACTAATTCACCCCTCCACTTT. Its translation: CAWSRGQTNSPLHF.

The chain links TRBV20-1 to TRBJ2-3; possibly TRBD2 for D (7 bases). This CDR3 contains 13 residues. In germline, CDR1 is DFQATT, CDR2 SNEGSKA (reference sequence). V lost 3 bases to trimming and J lost 7 bases, with 14 bases between them. Written as DNA, the CDR3 is TGCAGTGCTAGCCGGGGGGCCTCGCATACGCAGTATTTT. Residues: CSASRGASHTQYF.

This clonotype appeared many times. The CDR3 loop is CASSLSGVVSYNEQFF. The CDR3 DNA reads TGTGCCAGCAGCTTATCAGGGGTGGTCTCCTACAATGAGCAGTTCTTC. This chain links TRBV7-2 with TRBJ2-1, with a possible D match to TRBD1 (6 bases). Deletions cut 2 bases from V and 0 bases from J, with 11 bases between. This CDR3 has 16 amino acids. Germline V gene lookup returns CDR1 SGHTA and CDR2 FQGNSA.

This clonotype was counted at least ten times. In DNA form, the CDR3 reads TGTGCCAGCAGTCCCTGGGCTAGCGGGGCAGATACGCAGTATTTT. It codes for CASSPWASGADTQYF. V is TRBV27 and J is TRBJ2-3; TRBD2 matches at 9 bases. CDR3 length equals 15 residues. V was clipped by 5 bases and J by 4 bases; unmatched bases: 7. CDR1 and CDR2 (germline): MNHEY, SMNVEV (reference sequence).

This clonotype was counted between two and nine times. V is TRBV7-2 and J is TRBJ1-2; 7 positions match TRBD1. The CDR3 covers 13 residues. Germline V gene lookup returns CDR1 SGHTA and CDR2 FQGNSA. V lost 3 bases to trimming and J lost 8 bases; unmatched junction nucleotides: 6. CDR3 DNA: TGTGCCAGCAGCTTTGACAGGGATAGGGGCTACACCTTC. It specifies CASSFDRDRGYTF.

V and J are TRBV5-5 and TRBJ1-2; 9 bases are a match to TRBD1. This CDR3 has 18 amino acids. After removal of 0 bases from V and 0 bases from J, the junction contained 9 bases not matched to a gene. Germline CDR1 and CDR2: SGHKS and YYEKEE (reference sequence). The CDR3 reads CASSLDGTGILSNYGYTF. The CDR3, as DNA: TGTGCCAGCAGCTTGGATGGGACAGGGATCCTCTCTAACTATGGCTACACCTTC.

This clonotype has a handful of counts. This chain links TRBV18 with TRBJ1-6; D is perhaps TRBD1 (6 bases). Trimming cost V 3 bases and J 9 bases, with 21 bases left between them. CDR1 is KGHSH, CDR2 LQKENI, per germline. This CDR3 contains 17 residues. In DNA form, the CDR3 reads TGTGCCAGCTCACCCGCAACCCCGGGCAGGGGAAGTTCACCCCTCCACTTT. Its protein is CASSPATPGRGSSPLHF.

This clonotype was observed a few times. This chain connects TRBV10-1 to TRBJ2-7; D not resolved. Germline CDR1 and CDR2: WNHNN and SYGVQD (reference sequence). Trimming cost V 4 bases and J 4 bases, with 8 bases left between them. The CDR3 length is 12 residues. DNA for the CDR3: TGCGCCAGCAGTGTGGGTGGGTACGAGCAGTACGTC. Translated: CASSVGGYEQYV.

The sample holds a few counts of this clonotype. This chain links TRBV27 with TRBJ2-3; D is undetermined. V gave up 2 bases and J gave up 1 base, with 13 bases separating them. Germline assignment: CDR1 MNHEY and CDR2 SMNVEV (reference sequence). CDR3 length: 16 amino acids. The CDR3 protein is CASSLTSGSGTDTQYF. The CDR3 DNA is TGTGCCAGCAGTTTAACGTCAGGTTCGGGCACAGATACGCAGTATTTT.